The 24 T cell receptor beta chains given below trace back to one sample, sequenced in a study of shared clonotypes between healthy human individuals. Measured with immunoSEQ multiplex PCR; TCRdb has only the in-frame clones, and not every one. This sample has 550,000 to 750,000 clones, with 92% found just once. Naive-designated CD8 cells lacked CD45RO, were positively enriched for CCR7, and omitted terminally differentiated effector memory CD45RA+ cells. Sequencing input: naive CD8+ T cells sorted from blood. The receptors were sampled from a young man in good health.

The chain carries TRBV2 and TRBJ1-2; 8 bases map to TRBD1. The CDR3 is made up of 13 amino acids. The ends lost 8 bases at V and 4 bases at J; junction bases unmatched: 6. CDR1 is SNHLY and CDR2 is FYNNEI in the germline V gene. CDR3 loop: CASHLTGGYGYTF. DNA of the CDR3: TGTGCCAGCCATCTAACAGGGGGCTATGGCTACACCTTC.

The V call is TRBV5-5, the J call TRBJ1-2; 12 bases agree with TRBD1. J lost 8 bases, V lost 4 bases, and 18 bases had no gene match. Germline CDR1 reads SGHKS; CDR2 reads YYEKEE (reference sequence). The CDR3 contains 18 residues. CDR3 sequence: CASSLVGTGGRFVRGYTF. CDR3 sequence (DNA): TGTGCCAGCAGCCTCGTGGGGACAGGGGGCAGGTTTGTTCGCGGCTACACCTTC.

The chain couples TRBV11-2 to TRBJ2-7, with D maybe TRBD1 (6 bases). In germline, CDR1 is SGHAT, CDR2 FQNNGV. V lost 1 base, J lost 6 bases, and 13 bases lay in between. This CDR3 comprises 14 residues. This chain's CDR3 is CASSLVNRVGEQYF. CDR3 DNA: TGTGCCAGCAGCTTAGTTAACAGGGTGGGCGAGCAGTACTTC.

The chain combines TRBV10-2 with TRBJ1-1, with D perhaps TRBD1 (5 bases). CDR1 is WSHSY and CDR2 is SAAADI in the germline V gene. This CDR3 is built from 13 residues. The V gene lost 2 bases and the J gene lost 7 bases, with 11 bases spanning the gap. This CDR3 reads CASSEGGRFEAFF. The CDR3 DNA reads TGCGCCAGCAGTGAGGGGGGACGGTTTGAAGCTTTCTTT.

The chain recombines TRBV7-9 with TRBJ2-5; no clear D gene. Germline CDR1 is SEHNR and CDR2 is FQNEAQ (reference sequence). The CDR3 runs 12 residues. V was shortened by 1 base and J by 7 bases, with 7 bases between the two germline ends. The CDR3 is CASSLDRATQYF. CDR3 nucleotides: TGTGCCAGCAGCTTAGATCGGGCGACCCAGTACTTC.

This chain connects TRBV27 to TRBJ1-5; D gene unclear. Between the trimmed V and J ends, which lost 10 bases and 8 bases, there was a span of 15 bases. CDR1 MNHEY and CDR2 SMNVEV come from the germline V gene (reference sequence). This CDR3 region has 12 residues. CDR3: CATGRWAEPQHF. The CDR3 DNA reads TGTGCCACGGGAAGATGGGCGGAGCCCCAGCATTTT.

The chain carries TRBV27 and TRBJ1-1, with a tentative D call TRBD1 (6 bases). The CDR3 spans 13 residues. Germline values: CDR1 MNHEY, CDR2 SMNVEV (reference sequence). The V and J ends lost 7 bases and 7 bases respectively, with 16 bases between them. CDR3 amino acids: CASNYLGGREAFF. CDR3 coding DNA: TGTGCCAGCAATTACCTTGGGGGCCGTGAAGCTTTCTTT.

The chain employs TRBV7-9 and TRBJ1-4; tentative D call: TRBD1 (6 bases). Per germline, CDR1 SEHNR and CDR2 FQNEAQ (reference sequence). V was clipped by 5 bases and J by 4 bases, with 17 bases between them. The CDR3 is 16 residues long. Here the CDR3 DNA reads TGTGCCAGCAGCGTTGTTACGACAGGTAGTAATGAAAAACTGTTTTTT. Amino acids: CASSVVTTGSNEKLFF.

As for this clone: The same CDR3 can be traced to other DNA sequences in this sample. The rearrangement uses TRBV11-2 and TRBJ2-7; the D is unclear. V was shortened by 3 bases and J by 0 bases, with 0 bases between the two germline ends. The CDR3 length is 11 residues. Germline V CDR1 and CDR2: SGHAT, FQNNGV. The CDR3 spells CASSFSYEQYF. CDR3 DNA sequence: TGTGCCAGCAGCTTCTCCTACGAGCAGTACTTC.

The gene calls are TRBV7-6 and TRBJ1-3; 10 bases are a match to TRBD1. CDR1 SGHVS and CDR2 FNYEAQ come from the germline V gene. Losses at the gene ends were 5 bases for V and 4 bases for J; bases not matched to a gene: 11. The CDR3 length is 17 residues. The CDR3 DNA sequence: TGTGCCAGCAGCCCGACCCCCGGACAGGGGGGGGGAAACACCATATATTTT. Its protein is CASSPTPGQGGGNTIYF.

The chain combines TRBV12-1 with TRBJ2-7; the D segment call TRBD1 is taken from the table without a DNA check. TRBV12-1 is labeled a pseudogene. The CDR3 loop spans 14 amino acids. The CDR3 is CASSLLTGYGEQYF. The CDR3 DNA sequence: TGTGCCAGCAGCTTGTTGACAGGTTACGGCGAGCAGTACTTC.

This clone was observed a handful of times. The J gene is TRBJ2-7, the V gene TRBV10-3; D remains ambiguous. The CDR3 is 12 residues long. Germline values: CDR1 ENHRY, CDR2 SYGVKD. The V gene lost 3 bases and the J gene lost 3 bases, with 6 bases spanning the gap. The CDR3 region has the DNA TGTGCCATCAGTGACCTGAACTACGAGCAGTACTTC. The encoded protein is CAISDLNYEQYF.

On this clone: The identical CDR3 is also encoded by other nucleotide sequences in the sample. The chain has TRBV11-2 and TRBJ2-1, with D perhaps assigned TRBD1 or TRBD2 (5 bases each). CDR3 size: 13 residues. Trimming stripped 3 bases from V and 2 bases from J, with 5 bases between. The germline gives CDR1 SGHAT, CDR2 FQNNGV. The CDR3 spells CASSLGPYNEQFF. The CDR3, as DNA: TGTGCCAGCAGCTTGGGACCCTACAATGAGCAGTTCTTC.

This sequence joins TRBV19 and TRBJ2-1, with 10 positions matching TRBD1. Germline assignment: CDR1 LNHDA and CDR2 SQIVND (reference sequence). Unmatched junction bases numbered 23, after V lost 11 bases and J lost 7 bases. The CDR3 contains 18 residues. The chain's CDR3 is CASTSGQGTLAAFNEQFF. The CDR3 nucleotides are TGTGCCTCTACGTCGGGACAGGGGACCCTCGCAGCCTTTAATGAGCAGTTCTTC.

CDR3 nucleotide sequence: TGCGCCAGCAGCCAAGGAGTAGGGACAGTAGACAAAAACATTCAGTACTTC. Its protein is CASSQGVGTVDKNIQYF. The chain has TRBV4-3 and TRBJ2-4, with 7 bases aligning to TRBD1. The trim removed 1 base at V and 3 bases at J, leaving 9 bases unmatched. The CDR3 totals 17 residues. CDR1 LGHNA and CDR2 YSLEER come from the germline V gene.

A remark on this clone: At the DNA level, this CDR3 is encoded by other sequences in the same sample as well. The J gene is TRBJ2-7, the V gene TRBV7-6, with D possibly TRBD1 on 7 matching bases. V lost 1 base, J lost 3 bases, and 10 bases lay in between. CDR3 size: 14 residues. Per the germline V gene, CDR1 is SGHVS and CDR2 is FNYEAQ. The CDR3 is CASSLGGTDYEQYF. The CDR3 bases are TGTGCCAGCAGCTTAGGCGGGACAGACTACGAGCAGTACTTC.

V gene TRBV27 combines with J gene TRBJ2-7; 8 nucleotides line up with TRBD1. This CDR3 has 16 amino acids. CDR1 is MNHEY and CDR2 is SMNVEV in the germline V gene (reference sequence). Germline trimming cut 2 bases from V and 0 bases from J; bases unmatched to any gene: 6. CDR3 sequence (DNA): TGTGCCAGCAGTTTAAGGGGACAGGCCAGCTCCTACGAGCAGTACTTC. As protein: CASSLRGQASSYEQYF.

This chain links TRBV29-1 with TRBJ2-1; TRBD2 aligns across 11 bases. Trimming removed 6 bases from V and 5 bases from J; junction bases left unmatched: 9. Per germline, CDR1 SQVTM and CDR2 ANQGSEA. CDR3 length: 15 residues. The CDR3 DNA reads TGCAGCGTGGAGATAGCGGGAGGGCGGGACAATGAGCAGTTCTTC. Translated, it gives CSVEIAGGRDNEQFF.

This clone has more than one count but fewer than ten. Other DNA sequences in the sample encode the same CDR3. The V and J genes are TRBV6-1 and TRBJ1-5; a weak D match, TRBD1 (5 bases). The length of the CDR3 is 14 residues. Trimming pared 0 bases from V and 2 bases from J, leaving 5 bases between. Germline values: CDR1 MNHNS, CDR2 SASEGT. The CDR3 is CASSEAGGNQPQHF. In DNA form, the CDR3 reads TGTGCCAGCAGTGAAGCAGGGGGCAATCAGCCCCAGCATTTT.

The V gene is TRBV2, the J gene TRBJ2-1; 8 bases map to TRBD2. V lost 10 bases to trimming and J lost 9 bases; unmatched junction nucleotides: 11. The germline gives CDR1 SNHLY, CDR2 FYNNEI. The CDR3 has 13 residues. The CDR3 is CANQRESRSEQFF. The CDR3 nucleotides read TGTGCCAACCAGCGGGAGAGTCGGAGTGAGCAGTTCTTC.

The J gene is TRBJ2-1, the V gene TRBV29-1; D is ambiguous. Germline V gives CDR1 SQVTM, CDR2 ANQGSEA. This CDR3 has 17 amino acids. Trimming cost V 6 bases and J 6 bases, with 27 bases left between them. The CDR3 spells CSVGRPAALELGNEQFF. The DNA of the CDR3 is TGCAGCGTGGGCCGACCTGCGGCCCTTGAATTAGGCAATGAGCAGTTCTTC.

This clone came up a few times. This chain joins TRBV11-2 and TRBJ2-7; D unclear. Germline V CDR1 and CDR2: SGHAT, FQNNGV. This CDR3 spans 12 amino acids. The V gene lost 6 bases and the J gene lost 4 bases, with 10 bases spanning the gap. CDR3 nucleotides: TGTGCCAGCAGTTTACTCAATTACGAGCAGTACTTC. Translated: CASSLLNYEQYF.

Comment on this clone: Other DNA sequences in this sample translate to the same CDR3. The chain has TRBV7-9 and TRBJ2-7; unclear D gene. The CDR3 sequence is 15 residues long. Trimming removed 5 bases from V and 5 bases from J, with 19 bases in between. Germline V lookup: CDR1 SEHNR, CDR2 FQNEAQ (reference sequence). The CDR3 here is CASSPQGRTKDEQYF. CDR3 sequence (DNA): TGTGCCAGCAGCCCCCAAGGGCGAACCAAAGACGAGCAGTACTTC.

This rearrangement joins TRBV27 to TRBJ1-5; 7 nucleotides agree with TRBD1. This CDR3 comprises 16 residues. Losses at the gene ends were 8 bases for V and 0 bases for J; bases not matched to a gene: 10. Germline V gene lookup returns CDR1 MNHEY and CDR2 SMNVEV (reference sequence). The CDR3 is CASGFQGEYSNQPQHF. The DNA of the CDR3 is TGTGCCAGCGGATTCCAGGGGGAATATAGCAATCAGCCCCAGCATTTT.